The clone carrying this T cell receptor (beta chain) was counted many times. The CDR3 is 13 residues long. Germline V gene lookup returns CDR1 KGHSH and CDR2 LQKENI. V lost 5 bases and J lost 5; bases outside the gene matches: 5. A second about 7 to 12 cycle PCR used barcoded and J-beta primers. The template-switch adaptor, which had 12 random nucleotides, put a tag on each cDNA molecule. TCRdb re-derived calls from the 5' RACE reads in MiXCR, one entry per CDR3 protein. This table has about 1,500,000 distinct CDR3 sequences, 28% appearing once. This sample stems from a study of blood T cells in healthy people across ages. PBMCs, at least 6.5 million per sample, were isolated.

The clonotype was recovered from a woman aged 30 to 39 in good health. V usage is TRBV18 and J usage is TRBJ2-5; TRBD1 matches at 7 bases. Sequenced material: blood. CDR3 nucleotide sequence: TGTGCCAGCTCATTGGGACAGCCGGAGACCCAGTACTTC. It is translated as CASSLGQPETQYF.